The subject of this entry is one T cell receptor (beta chain). Sequencing used immunoSEQ multiplex PCR; TCRdb keeps in-frame clones, though not all of them. The sample yields over 150,000 clones, 90% to 95% seen once. The sample originates from a study of blood T cell repertoires in COVID-19. This clonotype was sampled from a man aged 45 to 65 with acute or convalescent COVID-19. The sample comprised peripheral blood.

CDR3 residues: CASSEMNRVNSPLHF. In DNA, the CDR3 is TGTGCCAGCAGTGAAATGAACAGGGTTAATTCACCCCTCCACTTT. J is TRBJ1-6 and V is TRBV25-1; the D gene is possibly TRBD1 (6 bases). Germline-derived CDR1 and CDR2 are MGHDK and SYGVNS. V gave up 2 bases and J gave up 6 bases, with 11 bases separating them. The CDR3 runs to 15 residues.